This entry concerns a single TCR beta chain. What it recognizes is unknown. A much larger clone differs by one base, so this may be a read error. The TCR beta CDR3 regions underwent amplification from RNA transcripts. Second-round multiplex PCR came after first-round RT-PCR with HTBI primers. TCRdb re-analysed the multiplex PCR reads in MiXCR, keeping a single row per CDR3 protein. The table has roughly 410,000 distinct CDR3 sequences, about 16% seen once. The V gene's germline CDR1 is SGHRS and CDR2 YFSETQ. The CDR3 covers 13 residues. This entry belongs to a study of Graves' ophthalmopathy and Graves' hyperthyroidism. For the study at large: Blood was drawn at initial diagnosis, before any treatment.

Study-level findings and limits: Predictions made by the model for ophthalmopathy progression reached more than 55% sensitivity and just under 75% specificity.

The rearrangement links TRBV5-1 to TRBJ1-2; 8 bases fit TRBD1. The source is a woman under 30 with stable Graves' hyperthyroidism. Sequenced sample: peripheral blood. The CDR3 loop is CASSPDRAGGYSF. The DNA for the CDR3 is TGCGCCAGCAGCCCGGACAGGGCCGGTGGCTACAGCTTC.